The 15 T cell receptor beta chains below all came from one sample that was sequenced in a study of naive and memory T cell subsets. Both TRBC1 and TRBC2 were covered by a beta constant-region primer of two equimolar oligonucleotides. TCRdb reprocessed the UMI-ligation and nested PCR reads via MiXCR and lists one record per CDR3 protein. The table has 140,000 to 150,000 distinct CDR3 sequences, about 15% seen once. Sequenced: naive CD4+ T cells from blood. The receptors come from a human donor in good health.

This clonotype has a handful of counts. The rearrangement joins TRBV29-1 to TRBJ1-4, with D perhaps matching TRBD1 (6 bases). Germline V gene lookup returns CDR1 SQVTM and CDR2 ANQGSEA. This CDR3 is built from 13 residues. With 5 bases removed from V and 0 bases from J, the gap between germline ends came to 7 bases. The chain's CDR3 is CSVSGATNEKLFF. CDR3 coding DNA: TGCAGCGTTTCAGGGGCAACTAATGAAAAACTGTTTTTT.

The chain couples TRBV10-3 to TRBJ2-7, with a weak D call TRBD2 (5 bases). Germline V CDR1 and CDR2: ENHRY, SYGVKD. This CDR3 region has 16 residues. The V end lost 0 bases, the J end lost 1 base, and 13 bases lay between the germline ends. The CDR3 DNA reads TGTGCCATCAGTGAGTCTGGCGGGCTCCCATCCTACGAGCAGTACTTC. As protein: CAISESGGLPSYEQYF.

This rearrangement joins TRBV29-1 to TRBJ1-1, with a possible D match to TRBD1 (6 bases). The CDR3 is 13 residues long. V was shortened by 2 bases and J by 1 base, with 8 bases between the two germline ends. Germline V lookup: CDR1 SQVTM, CDR2 ANQGSEA. The DNA for the CDR3 is TGCAGCGTTGAAATACAGGGGAACACTGAAGCTTTCTTT. Its translation: CSVEIQGNTEAFF.

This clonotype was recorded a few times. The rearrangement uses TRBV2 and TRBJ1-6; D is perhaps TRBD1 (6 bases). With 11 bases removed from V and 4 bases from J, the gap between germline ends came to 15 bases. CDR1 is SNHLY, CDR2 FYNNEI, per germline. The CDR3 runs to 14 residues. The CDR3 region has the DNA TGTGCCTCAACGGGGGGGGCGTATAATTCACCCCTCCACTTT. It codes for CASTGGAYNSPLHF.

This clonotype has a handful of counts. J is TRBJ2-7 and V is TRBV7-2, with 11 bases matching TRBD2. V shed 3 bases, J shed 4 bases, and the junction held 5 bases outside the gene matches. The CDR3 covers 15 residues. In germline, CDR1 is SGHTA, CDR2 FQGNSA. CDR3 protein: CASSFTSGSFYEQYF. For the CDR3, the DNA is TGTGCCAGCAGCTTCACTAGCGGGAGCTTTTACGAGCAGTACTTC.

The chain joins TRBV12-3 or TRBV12-4 to TRBJ2-3, with a weak D call TRBD2 (6 bases). The CDR3 sequence is 15 residues long. Trimming pared 6 bases from V and 8 bases from J, leaving 21 bases between. The CDR3 sequence is CASRSGGTASGTQYF. Written as DNA, the CDR3 is TGTGCCAGCAGATCCGGCGGGACTGCCTCTGGTACGCAGTATTTT.

The chain combines TRBV19 with TRBJ1-1, with no clear D. Per germline, CDR1 LNHDA and CDR2 SQIVND (reference sequence). V gave up 4 bases and J gave up 3 bases, with 6 bases separating them. The length of the CDR3 is 12 residues. CDR3 nucleotide sequence: TGTGCCAGTAGTACAGGTTACACTGAAGCTTTCTTT. Its translation: CASSTGYTEAFF.

The CDR3 DNA is TGTGCCAGCAGTGAAAGTGTCCAGACCCAGTACTTC. Residues: CASSESVQTQYF. V and J are TRBV2 and TRBJ2-5; D gene ambiguous. Germline V gives CDR1 SNHLY, CDR2 FYNNEI. CDR3 size: 12 residues. V was clipped by 2 bases and J by 6 bases, with 7 bases between them.

The V call is TRBV3-1, the J call TRBJ2-7; the D is unclear. V was clipped by 2 bases and J by 5 bases, with 4 bases between them. This CDR3 is 11 amino acids long. Germline V gene lookup returns CDR1 LGHDT and CDR2 YNNKEL (reference sequence). In DNA, the CDR3 is TGTGCCAGCAGCCAAAGAGACGAGCAGTACTTC. Translation gives CASSQRDEQYF.

This chain uses TRBV4-1 with TRBJ2-1; 7 bases align to TRBD2. J lost 5 bases, V lost 6 bases, and 4 bases had no gene match. Looked up from germline, CDR1 is MGHRA and CDR2 is YSYEKL. This CDR3 contains 13 residues. The CDR3 DNA follows: TGCGCCAGCAGTACTAGCGACCACAATGAGCAGTTCTTC. The encoded protein is CASSTSDHNEQFF.

The chain has TRBV10-3 and TRBJ2-3; 12 bases agree with TRBD2. The CDR3 runs to 15 residues. The junction had 5 bases not matched to a gene; V was cut back by 7 bases and J by 3 bases. Germline V gene sequence: CDR1 ENHRY, CDR2 SYGVKD. This chain's CDR3 is CAITPGTSGTDTQYF. Written as DNA, the CDR3 is TGTGCCATCACTCCCGGGACTAGCGGGACAGATACGCAGTATTTT.

This clonotype appeared a few times. V usage is TRBV5-4 and J usage is TRBJ2-1; 9 bases are a match to TRBD2. The V segment lost 0 bases and the J segment 15 bases; nucleotides outside the gene matches: 10. This CDR3 comprises 14 residues. Germline CDR1 and CDR2: SGHNT and YYREEE (reference sequence). The CDR3 coding sequence is TGTGCCAGCAGCTTGGGGGGGGAAAGCGGGAGGCTGTTCTTC. Translation: CASSLGGESGRLFF.

This clonotype was seen at least ten times. The CDR3 region has the DNA TGTGCCAGCAGCTTAGGGAGTACGTACAATGAGCAGTTCTTC. This gives the protein CASSLGSTYNEQFF. The rearrangement links TRBV7-3 to TRBJ2-1, with D possibly matching TRBD2 (5 bases). V shed 2 bases and J shed 4 bases, with 9 bases lying between them. CDR1 and CDR2 from the germline V gene are SGHTA and FQGTGA. The CDR3 length is 14 residues. Using reference TRBV7-3 and TRBJ2-1 for the parts outside the CDR3, the full variable domain is GAGVSQTPSNKVTEKGKYVELRCDPISGHTALYWYRQSLGQGPEFLIYFQGTGAADDSGLPNDRFFAVRPEGSVSTLKIQRTERGDSAVYLCASSLGSTYNEQFFGPGTRLTVL.

This clonotype came up a few times. The chain has TRBV3-1 and TRBJ1-1, with 9 bases aligning to TRBD1. J gave up 4 bases and V 4 bases, and 4 bases lay outside the gene matches. The CDR3 contains 14 residues. In germline, CDR1 is LGHDT, CDR2 YNNKEL (reference sequence). CDR3 region: CASSRDRATTEAFF. CDR3 DNA sequence: TGTGCCAGCAGCCGGGACAGGGCTACCACTGAAGCTTTCTTT.

The chain couples TRBV4-1 to TRBJ1-4; D is unresolved. Germline V gene lookup returns CDR1 MGHRA and CDR2 YSYEKL. Trimming cost V 1 base and J 0 bases, with 9 bases left between them. The CDR3 covers 16 residues. The chain's CDR3 is CASSQGASATNEKLFF. DNA for the CDR3: TGCGCCAGCAGCCAAGGAGCAAGTGCAACTAATGAAAAACTGTTTTTT.